This T cell receptor beta chain came from a study of T-cell reconstitution after alpha-beta-depleted transplantation in children. TCRbeta library construction was performed incorporating unique molecular identifiers. TCRdb independently ran MiXCR on the PCR reads; one entry per CDR3 protein. This table holds hundreds of thousands of distinct CDR3 sequences, more than 20% found once. Comment on this clonotype: Its target is not known.

The CDR3 totals 14 residues. Germline CDR1 is SEHNR and CDR2 is FQNEAQ (reference sequence). V lost 3 bases and J lost 1, with 10 bases in between. Study-wide findings and caveats: Hyperexpanded clones declined; after one year, newly produced T cells mostly supplied diversity. The origin of high day-60 TCRbeta diversity in some patients lay in surviving recipient T cells and thymic progenitors. Alpha-beta T cells present about two months after transplant were reported to originate from several hundred expanded graft clones.

J is TRBJ2-7 and V is TRBV7-9; weak D call: TRBD1 (5 bases). The clonotype comes from a female patient aged 2 to 10 who had a stem cell transplant for congenital amegakaryocytic thrombocytopenia, so the T cells may come from the graft donor. The sample consisted of PBMCs, mostly from graft donor cells, taken 360 days after TCRalphabeta/CD19-depleted stem cell transplant. The CDR3 DNA reads as TGTGCCAGCAGCTTGGACACCCATTCCTACGAGCAGTACTTC. This gives the protein CASSLDTHSYEQYF.